Included here is one T cell receptor (beta chain) sequence, with context. Its antigen is currently unknown. Populations obtained by sorting all exceeded 98% purity. Per germline, CDR1 KGHSH and CDR2 LQKENI. Trimming pared 5 bases from V and 0 bases from J, leaving 11 bases between. The CDR3 consists of 15 residues. These data originate in a study of beta chain features in type 1 diabetes. Study-wide results and caveats: Reduced insertions and increased deletions marked VDJ junctions in type 1 diabetes patients.

As every portion of the isolated RNA was reverse transcribed, the sequencing read expressed TCRB transcripts. Clones were sequenced by immunoSEQ multiplex PCR, and TCRdb holds only the in-frame ones, with some missing. Found here are under 450,000 clones, roughly 13% of them singletons; the top ten hold roughly 0.04%. The specimen was naive CD4+ T cells from blood. The clonotype was recovered from a man younger than 45 in good health. V and J are TRBV18 and TRBJ2-1, with TRBD1 as a possible D gene (5 bases). The CDR3 bases are TGTGCCAGCTCAAAACAGGTTAGCTCCTACAATGAGCAGTTCTTC. Protein product: CASSKQVSSYNEQFF.